The 14 T cell receptor beta chains presented below share a single source sample, sequenced in a study of CD8+CD57+ T cells in acquired aplastic anemia. CDR3 and TCR beta VDJ profiling relied on a genomic DNA template. TCRdb re-called the reads through MiXCR, storing one row per CDR3 protein. The data contain approximately 50,000 distinct CDR3 sequences, roughly 69% of them singletons. Sequenced material: sorted CD4+, CD8+, or CD8+CD57+ T cells (not recorded which) from PBMCs. These receptors came from a human donor in good health, serving as a control.

This clonotype was recorded a few times. The chain couples TRBV12-3 or TRBV12-4 to TRBJ1-1; 10 bases align to TRBD1. The CDR3 totals 13 residues. V trimming: 6 bases; J trimming: 6 bases; junction bases outside the gene matches: 4. This CDR3 reads CASSSDRGPEAFF. In nucleotides, the CDR3 is TGTGCCAGCAGCTCCGACAGGGGGCCTGAAGCTTTCTTT.

This rearrangement joins TRBV7-6 to TRBJ1-6, with D tentatively TRBD1 (6 bases). The CDR3 spans 15 residues. Germline V CDR1 and CDR2: SGHVS, FNYEAQ. Trimming left V 2 bases short and J 8 bases short, with 13 bases between. The CDR3 region is CASSLLQGSDSPLHF. In DNA, the CDR3 is TGTGCCAGCAGCTTACTTCAGGGGAGTGATTCACCCCTCCACTTT.

The chain links TRBV20-1 to TRBJ2-7, with D maybe TRBD2 (5 bases). The germline V gene encodes CDR1 DFQATT and CDR2 SNEGSKA (reference sequence). The CDR3 covers 11 residues. Trimming cost V 4 bases and J 4 bases, with 8 bases left between them. In DNA form, the CDR3 reads TGCAGTGCTAAGAGGGATTACGAGCAGTACTTC. It encodes CSAKRDYEQYF.

The sample holds many counts of this clonotype. The chain has TRBV29-1 and TRBJ1-3; 9 bases line up with TRBD1. CDR1 is SQVTM, CDR2 ANQGSEA, per germline. There are 19 residues in the CDR3. CDR3 protein: CSPSEGLRSRTGAGNTIYF. CDR3 in DNA: TGCAGTCCTTCTGAAGGGTTGAGATCAAGGACAGGGGCTGGAAACACCATATATTTT.

The genes are TRBV15 and TRBJ2-5; perhaps TRBD1 as D (5 bases). Looked up from germline, CDR1 is LNHNV and CDR2 is YYDKDF (reference sequence). Trimming removed 0 bases from V and 2 bases from J, with 10 bases in between. The CDR3 runs 15 residues. CDR3 nucleotides: TGTGCCACCAGCAGAGATATGGGGCCACAAGAGACCCAGTACTTC. Protein sequence: CATSRDMGPQETQYF.

The CDR3 spells CASSISSSGNTIYF. In nucleotides, the CDR3 is TGTGCCAGTAGTATATCCAGCTCTGGAAACACCATATATTTT. The V and J genes are TRBV19 and TRBJ1-3; D not resolved. This CDR3 is built from 14 residues. The germline V and J ends were trimmed by 2 bases and 0 bases, with 5 bases remaining between them. The germline V gene has CDR1 LNHDA and CDR2 SQIVND (reference sequence).

The chain employs TRBV7-9 and TRBJ2-2, with 7 positions matching TRBD1. The CDR3 loop spans 13 amino acids. V lost 5 bases, J lost 6 bases, and 3 bases stayed unmatched. CDR1 and CDR2 (germline): SEHNR, FQNEAQ (reference sequence). The CDR3 sequence is CASSNRGAGELFF. The DNA for the CDR3 is TGTGCCAGCAGCAACAGGGGAGCCGGGGAGCTGTTTTTT.

Notes on this clonotype: One end of the junction is discordant with germline, which a read error may explain. V gene TRBV2 combines with J gene TRBJ1-5; D is uncertain. This CDR3 has 14 amino acids. The germline gives CDR1 SNHLY, CDR2 FYNNEI. Here the CDR3 DNA reads TGTGCCAGCAGTGAGCCGTATAGCAACCAGCCCCAGCATTTT. Its protein is CASSEPYSNQPQHF.

This clonotype is medium-sized. V usage is TRBV29-1 and J usage is TRBJ2-7; 14 bases fit TRBD2. V shed 5 bases, J shed 5 bases, and the junction held 5 bases outside the gene matches. CDR1 and CDR2 (germline): SQVTM, ANQGSEA. This CDR3 has 14 amino acids. The CDR3 region has the DNA TGCAGCGTTATGACTAGCGGGAGGGCTCACGAGCAGTACTTC. Protein product: CSVMTSGRAHEQYF.

The chain is built from TRBV7-3 and TRBJ1-1; weak D call: TRBD1 (5 bases). V lost 5 bases to trimming and J lost 1 base, with 11 bases between them. Germline V lookup: CDR1 SGHTA, CDR2 FQGTGA. The length of the CDR3 is 14 residues. The CDR3 nucleotides read TGTGCCAGCAGCCCCCGACAGACGAACACTGAAGCTTTCTTT. Protein sequence: CASSPRQTNTEAFF. Together with reference TRBV7-3 and TRBJ1-1, the CDR3 gives the full variable domain: GAGVSQTPSNKVTEKGKYVELRCDPISGHTALYWYRQSLGQGPEFLIYFQGTGAADDSGLPNDRFFAVRPEGSVSTLKIQRTERGDSAVYLCASSPRQTNTEAFFGQGTRLTVV.

The CDR3 bases are TGTGCCAGCAGGGCAGACCCTGGAAACACCATATATTTT. Its translation is CASRADPGNTIYF. The gene calls are TRBV2 and TRBJ1-3; D is ambiguous. This CDR3 has 13 amino acids. The germline CDR1 and CDR2 sequences are SNHLY and FYNNEI. Trimming removed 6 bases from V and 2 bases from J, with 8 bases in between.

This clonotype came up many times. The chain joins TRBV13 to TRBJ2-1, with 7 positions matching TRBD2. The CDR3 spans 16 residues. Per the germline V gene, CDR1 is PRHDT and CDR2 is FYEKMQ (reference sequence). V shed 1 base, J shed 6 bases, and the junction held 9 bases outside the gene matches. The CDR3 sequence: CASSLDTGGGRNEQFF. In DNA form, the CDR3 reads TGTGCCAGCAGCTTAGATACCGGCGGGGGTCGCAATGAGCAGTTCTTC.

Here the CDR3 reads CASSEFLRTGGGEKLFF. The CDR3, as DNA: TGTGCCAGCAGTGAATTCTTACGGACAGGGGGCGGTGAAAAACTGTTTTTT. V is TRBV2 and J is TRBJ1-4, with 11 bases aligning to TRBD1. The trim removed 2 bases at V and 7 bases at J, leaving 9 bases unmatched. The CDR3 totals 17 residues. Looked up from germline, CDR1 is SNHLY and CDR2 is FYNNEI.

This clonotype was detected only a few times. This chain connects TRBV19 to TRBJ2-7, with D unclear. The germline V gene encodes CDR1 LNHDA and CDR2 SQIVND (reference sequence). The CDR3 extends over 14 amino acids. V was pared by 3 bases and J by 0 bases, with 9 bases between. CDR3 amino acids: CASSMQANSYEQYF. The DNA of the CDR3 is TGTGCCAGTAGTATGCAGGCTAACTCCTACGAGCAGTACTTC.